This T cell receptor beta chain was sequenced in a study of T cell responses to AZD1222 COVID-19 vaccine. Study-wide findings and caveats: White British people made up most donors, females outnumbered males, and clonal diversity was possibly underestimated. Of the AZD1222 recipients, only 6 or 7 were seropositive at baseline.

The assay was immunoSEQ multiplex PCR, and TCRdb's table has in-frame clones only and misses some. The sample has approximately 130,000 clones; 80% to 95% are singletons. V trimming: 5 bases; J trimming: 3 bases; junction bases outside the gene matches: 3. Germline CDR1 reads SGHTA; CDR2 reads FQGNSA. The CDR3 runs to 13 residues. Regarding this clone: Its target is unknown.

The V and J genes are TRBV7-2 and TRBJ1-1, with 7 positions matching TRBD1. The sequenced sample was peripheral blood, obtained on day 0 of AZD1222 vaccination. The TCR was taken from an adult in good health. The CDR3 sequence: CASSVDRDTEAFF. CDR3 nucleotide sequence: TGTGCCAGCAGCGTAGACAGGGACACTGAAGCTTTCTTT.